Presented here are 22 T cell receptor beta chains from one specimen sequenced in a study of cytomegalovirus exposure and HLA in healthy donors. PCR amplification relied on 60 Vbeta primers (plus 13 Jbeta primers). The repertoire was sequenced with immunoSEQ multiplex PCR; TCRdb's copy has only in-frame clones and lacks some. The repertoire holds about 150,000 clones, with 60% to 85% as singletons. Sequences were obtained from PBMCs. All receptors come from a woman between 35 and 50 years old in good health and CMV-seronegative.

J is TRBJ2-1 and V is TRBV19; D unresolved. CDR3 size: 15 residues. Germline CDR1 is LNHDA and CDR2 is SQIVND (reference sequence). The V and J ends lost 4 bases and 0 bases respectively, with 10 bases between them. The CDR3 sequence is CASSTPWSSYNEQFF. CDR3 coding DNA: TGTGCCAGTAGTACCCCTTGGAGCTCCTACAATGAGCAGTTCTTC.

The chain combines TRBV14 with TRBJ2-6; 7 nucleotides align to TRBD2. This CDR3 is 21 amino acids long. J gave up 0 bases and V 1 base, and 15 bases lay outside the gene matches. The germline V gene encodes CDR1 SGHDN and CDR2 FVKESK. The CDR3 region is CASSQGIGRGKTNSGANVLTF. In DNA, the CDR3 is TGTGCCAGCAGCCAAGGGATTGGGAGGGGTAAAACGAACTCTGGGGCCAACGTCCTGACTTTC.

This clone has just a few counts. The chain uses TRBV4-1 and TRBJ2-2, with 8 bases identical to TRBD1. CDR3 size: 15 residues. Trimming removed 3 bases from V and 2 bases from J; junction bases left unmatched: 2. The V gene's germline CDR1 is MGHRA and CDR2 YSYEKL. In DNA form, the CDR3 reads TGCGCCAGCAGCCAGACAGGGGAAAACACCGGGGAGCTGTTTTTT. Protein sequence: CASSQTGENTGELFF.

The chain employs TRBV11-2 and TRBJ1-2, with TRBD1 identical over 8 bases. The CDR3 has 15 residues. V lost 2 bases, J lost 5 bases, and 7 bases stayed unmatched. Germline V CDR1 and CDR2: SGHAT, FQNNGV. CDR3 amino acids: CASSLSGTGLYGYTF. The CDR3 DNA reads TGTGCCAGCAGCTTATCCGGGACAGGCCTATATGGCTACACCTTC.

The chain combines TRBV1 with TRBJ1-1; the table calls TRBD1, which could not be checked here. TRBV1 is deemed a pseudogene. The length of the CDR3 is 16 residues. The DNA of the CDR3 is TGCACCAGCAGCCAAGATCAGGACAGGGCCCTCACTGAAGCTTTCTTT. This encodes CTSSQDQDRALTEAFF.

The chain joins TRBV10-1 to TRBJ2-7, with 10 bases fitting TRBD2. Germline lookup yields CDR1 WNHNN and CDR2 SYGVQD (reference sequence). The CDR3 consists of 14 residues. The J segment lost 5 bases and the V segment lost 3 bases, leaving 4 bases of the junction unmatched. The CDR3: CASSESSGGHEQYF. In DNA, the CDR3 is TGCGCCAGCAGTGAATCTAGCGGGGGCCACGAGCAGTACTTC.

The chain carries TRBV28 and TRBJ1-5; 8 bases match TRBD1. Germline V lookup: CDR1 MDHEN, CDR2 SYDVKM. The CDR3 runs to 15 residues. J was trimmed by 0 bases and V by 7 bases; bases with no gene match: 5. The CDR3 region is CASTSGQVSNQPQHF. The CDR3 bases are TGTGCCAGCACCTCGGGACAGGTTAGCAATCAGCCCCAGCATTTT.

CDR3 bases: TGTGCCAGCAGTTTGACCCCCGGGACACAGAAAGAGACCCAGTACTTC. Protein: CASSLTPGTQKETQYF. This chain links TRBV28 with TRBJ2-5; D is perhaps TRBD1 (6 bases). The ends were cut back, 3 bases at V and 3 bases at J, with 17 bases in the middle. From germline, CDR1 is MDHEN and CDR2 SYDVKM. The CDR3 spans 16 residues.

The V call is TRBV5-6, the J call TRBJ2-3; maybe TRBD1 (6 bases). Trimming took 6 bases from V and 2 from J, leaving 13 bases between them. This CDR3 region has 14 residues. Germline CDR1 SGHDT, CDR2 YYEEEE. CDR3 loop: CASTGDPNTDTQYF. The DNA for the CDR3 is TGTGCCAGCACAGGGGACCCTAACACAGATACGCAGTATTTT.

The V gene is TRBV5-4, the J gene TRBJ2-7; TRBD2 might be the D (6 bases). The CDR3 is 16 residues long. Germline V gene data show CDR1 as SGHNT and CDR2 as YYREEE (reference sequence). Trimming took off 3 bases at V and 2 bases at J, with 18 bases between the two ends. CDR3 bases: TGTGCCAGCAGCTCGAAGACTAGTCGACATACCTACGAGCAGTACTTC. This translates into CASSSKTSRHTYEQYF.

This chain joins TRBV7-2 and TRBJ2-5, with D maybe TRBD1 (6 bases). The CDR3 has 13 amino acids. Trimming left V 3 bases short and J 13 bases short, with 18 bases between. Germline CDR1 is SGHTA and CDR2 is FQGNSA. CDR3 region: CASSFGELGGRYF. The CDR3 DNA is TGTGCCAGCAGCTTTGGGGAGTTAGGGGGACGGTACTTC.

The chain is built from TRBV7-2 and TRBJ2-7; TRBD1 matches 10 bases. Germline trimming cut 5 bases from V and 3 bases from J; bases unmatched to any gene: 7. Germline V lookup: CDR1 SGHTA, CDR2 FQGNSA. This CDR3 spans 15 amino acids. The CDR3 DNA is TGTGCCAGCAGCACGAGGACAGGGGGAGGCTACGAGCAGTACTTC. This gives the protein CASSTRTGGGYEQYF.

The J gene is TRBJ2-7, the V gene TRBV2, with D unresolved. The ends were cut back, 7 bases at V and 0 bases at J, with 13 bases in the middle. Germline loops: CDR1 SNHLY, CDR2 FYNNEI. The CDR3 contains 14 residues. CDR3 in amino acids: CASNQQRGSYEQYF. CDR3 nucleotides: TGTGCCAGCAACCAGCAGAGAGGCTCCTACGAGCAGTACTTC.

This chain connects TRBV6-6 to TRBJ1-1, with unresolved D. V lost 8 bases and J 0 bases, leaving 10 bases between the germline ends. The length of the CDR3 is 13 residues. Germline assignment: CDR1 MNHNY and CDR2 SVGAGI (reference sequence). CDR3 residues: CASALEVNTEAFF. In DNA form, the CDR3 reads TGTGCCAGCGCCCTGGAGGTGAACACTGAAGCTTTCTTT.

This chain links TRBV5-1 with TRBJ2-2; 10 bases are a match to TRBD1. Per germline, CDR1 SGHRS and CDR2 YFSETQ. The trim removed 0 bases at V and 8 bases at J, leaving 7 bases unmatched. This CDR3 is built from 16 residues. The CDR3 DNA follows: TGCGCCAGCAGCTTGGAATCCGGGACAGGGGCAGGGGAGCTGTTTTTT. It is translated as CASSLESGTGAGELFF.

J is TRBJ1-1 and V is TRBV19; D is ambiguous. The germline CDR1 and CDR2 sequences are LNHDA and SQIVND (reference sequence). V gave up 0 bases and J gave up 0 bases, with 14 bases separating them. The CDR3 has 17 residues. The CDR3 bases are TGTGCCAGTAGTATAGATCTGGAAAGCGTCATGAACACTGAAGCTTTCTTT. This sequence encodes CASSIDLESVMNTEAFF.

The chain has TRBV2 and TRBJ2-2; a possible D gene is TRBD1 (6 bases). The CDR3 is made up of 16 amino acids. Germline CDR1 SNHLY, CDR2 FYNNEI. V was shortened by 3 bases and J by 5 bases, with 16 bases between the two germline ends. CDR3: CASSELGRGVTGELFF. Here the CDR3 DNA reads TGTGCCAGCAGTGAGTTGGGCAGGGGAGTAACCGGGGAGCTGTTTTTT.

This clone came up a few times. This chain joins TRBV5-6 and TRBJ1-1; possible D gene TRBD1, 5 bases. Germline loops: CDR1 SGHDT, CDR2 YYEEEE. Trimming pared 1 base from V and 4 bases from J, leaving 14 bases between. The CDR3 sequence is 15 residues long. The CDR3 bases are TGTGCCAGCAGCTTGAGGAGGGGATTAGGCACTGAAGCTTTCTTT. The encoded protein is CASSLRRGLGTEAFF. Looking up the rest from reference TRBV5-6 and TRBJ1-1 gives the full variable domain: DAGVTQSPTHLIKTRGQQVTLRCSPKSGHDTVSWYQQALGQGPQFIFQYYEEEERQRGNFPDRFSGHQFPNYSSELNVNALLLGDSALYLCASSLRRGLGTEAFFGQGTRLTVV.

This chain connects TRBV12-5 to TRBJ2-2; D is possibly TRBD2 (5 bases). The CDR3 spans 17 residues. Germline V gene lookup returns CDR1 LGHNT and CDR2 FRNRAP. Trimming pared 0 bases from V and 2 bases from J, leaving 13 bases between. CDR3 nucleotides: TGTGCTAGTGGTTTGGTACTAGGTCCCGCTAACACCGGGGAGCTGTTTTTT. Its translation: CASGLVLGPANTGELFF.

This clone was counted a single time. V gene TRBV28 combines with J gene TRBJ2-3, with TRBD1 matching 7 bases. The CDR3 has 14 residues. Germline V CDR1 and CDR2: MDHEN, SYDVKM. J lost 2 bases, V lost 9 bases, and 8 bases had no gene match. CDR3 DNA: TGTGCCAGTAGCACAGGGGTAATCACAGATACGCAGTATTTT. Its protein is CASSTGVITDTQYF.

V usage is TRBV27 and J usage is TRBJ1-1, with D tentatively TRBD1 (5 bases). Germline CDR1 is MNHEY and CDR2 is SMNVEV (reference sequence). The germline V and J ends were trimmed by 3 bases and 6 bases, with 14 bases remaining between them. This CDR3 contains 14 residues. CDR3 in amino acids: CASSFRGVSAEAFF. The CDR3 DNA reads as TGTGCCAGCAGTTTCCGGGGGGTAAGTGCTGAAGCTTTCTTT.

The CDR3 sequence: CASSVDRGETEAFF. Written as DNA, the CDR3 is TGTGCCAGCAGCGTAGACAGGGGGGAAACTGAAGCTTTCTTT. The genes are TRBV9 and TRBJ1-1; TRBD1 matches at 8 bases. Trimming removed 0 bases from V and 5 bases from J; junction bases left unmatched: 3. Germline assignment: CDR1 SGDLS and CDR2 YYNGEE. The CDR3 has 14 amino acids.